These T cell receptor beta chains were read from a single sample in a study of a mutant IDH1 vaccine in newly diagnosed glioma. Their antigen targets remain unknown. TCRdb keeps only in-frame clones here, not all; method: immunoSEQ multiplex PCR. The sample lists fewer than 65,000 clones, about 80% occurring once. Sequencing was performed on PBMCs, taken from a glioma patient whose treatment included an IDH1 peptide vaccine. These receptors all come from a man aged 25-40 years with glioma. Each CDR3 is given with its conserved first and last residue. The order of the fields is V gene, clone size, D gene, J gene, CDR3 protein, CDR3 DNA. A D gene is named only where the DNA matches it firmly. Clone size is shown for a subset of rows, as once, few, many or a class of expanded clone.

TRBV18	NA	NA	TRBJ1-1	CASSRQEGTEAFF	TGTGCCAGCTCACGACAGGAGGGAACTGAAGCTTTCTTT
TRBV28	once	NA	TRBJ1-3	CASSPPDNGGNTIYF	TGTGCCAGCAGTCCCCCGGACAACGGGGGAAACACCATATATTTT
TRBV2	few	TRBD1	TRBJ2-3	CASRTRQGGTDTQYF	TGTGCCAGCAGGACCCGACAGGGAGGCACAGATACGCAGTATTTT
TRBV21-1	NA	NA	TRBJ2-1	CASSKGGGGQHNEQFF	TGTGCCAGCAGCAAAGGCGGGGGGGGTCAACACAATGAGCAGTTCTTC
TRBV2	NA	TRBD1	TRBJ1-2	CASSWTGGNYGYTF	TGTGCCAGCAGCTGGACAGGGGGAAACTATGGCTACACCTTC
TRBV19	NA	NA	TRBJ1-1	CASSFRTVNTEAFF	TGTGCCAGTAGTTTCAGGACGGTGAACACTGAAGCTTTCTTT
TRBV5-4	NA	TRBD2	TRBJ2-3	CASRLAGGPTDTQYF	TGTGCCAGCAGATTAGCGGGGGGGCCCACAGATACGCAGTATTTT
TRBV29-1	few	TRBD1	TRBJ1-5	CSVRTGDNQPQHF	TGCAGCGTCCGGACAGGCGACAATCAGCCCCAGCATTTT
TRBV11-1	NA	TRBD1	TRBJ2-1	CASSIQGVSYNEQFF	TGTGCCAGCAGCATACAGGGGGTCTCCTACAATGAGCAGTTCTTC
TRBV18	NA	NA	TRBJ2-3	CASSAVVGVDTQYF	TGTGCCAGCTCCGCCGTGGTTGGGGTAGATACGCAGTATTTT
TRBV18	NA	NA	TRBJ2-1	CASSLTRGEYNEQFF	TGTGCCAGCTCACTAACAAGGGGCGAATACAATGAGCAGTTCTTC
TRBV27	NA	TRBD2	TRBJ2-5	CASSPIKGLAGLYQETQYF	TGTGCCAGCAGTCCTATAAAGGGACTAGCGGGGTTGTACCAAGAGACCCAGTACTTC
TRBV4-1	NA	TRBD1	TRBJ1-2	CASSQVDRVDVGNGYTF	TGCGCCAGCAGCCAAGTGGACAGGGTTGACGTCGGGAATGGCTACACCTTC
TRBV19	NA	NA	TRBJ2-2	CASSMNTGELFF	TGTGCCAGTAGTATGAACACCGGGGAGCTGTTTTTT
TRBV19	NA	NA	TRBJ2-5	CASARDSSVGGTQYF	TGTGCCAGTGCCCGGGACTCCTCAGTCGGTGGGACCCAGTACTTC
TRBV10-3	medium-sized	NA	TRBJ2-2	CAISDRDTGELFF	TGTGCCATCAGTGACAGGGACACCGGGGAGCTGTTTTTT
TRBV4-2	NA	TRBD1	TRBJ2-5	CASSHAPPGQGGRGQYF	TGTGCCAGCAGCCACGCCCCCCCGGGACAGGGGGGAAGGGGGCAGTACTTC
TRBV4-1	NA	TRBD1	TRBJ2-7	CASSQPGQGLNEQYF	TGCGCCAGCAGCCAACCCGGACAGGGTCTGAACGAGCAGTACTTC
TRBV28	NA	NA	TRBJ1-1	CASSLSPGHLEAFF	TGTGCCAGCAGTTTATCCCCGGGACATCTAGAAGCTTTCTTT
TRBV27	NA	TRBD1	TRBJ1-4	CASSLSLRGTGEGKLFF	TGTGCCAGCAGTTTATCATTGCGGGGGACAGGTGAAGGGAAACTGTTTTTT
TRBV12-5	NA	TRBD1	TRBJ1-1	CASGLVRGQLNTEAFF	TGTGCTAGTGGTTTGGTACGGGGACAGCTGAACACTGAAGCTTTCTTT
TRBV7-6	NA	NA	TRBJ2-1	CASSPAGDREQFF	TGTGCCAGCAGCCCGGCGGGGGACAGGGAGCAGTTCTTC
TRBV5-8	NA	TRBD1	TRBJ1-5	CASSTGTVYQPQHF	TGTGCCAGCAGCACTGGGACAGTATATCAGCCCCAGCATTTT
TRBV11-2	NA	TRBD2	TRBJ2-1	CASSLVSGGFNEQFF	TGTGCCAGCAGCTTAGTTAGCGGGGGGTTCAATGAGCAGTTCTTC
TRBV7-8	NA	TRBD2	TRBJ2-7	CASSLRSGGAINEQYF	TGTGCCAGCAGCCTCCGGAGCGGGGGGGCCATAAACGAGCAGTACTTC
TRBV5-4	few	NA	TRBJ1-1	CASSPYRGAGNTEAFF	TGTGCCAGCAGCCCGTACCGGGGGGCGGGGAACACTGAAGCTTTCTTT
TRBV7-9	NA	NA	TRBJ2-4	CASSPLGPGARSIQYF	TGTGCCAGCAGCCCCCTAGGGCCAGGGGCCAGGAGCATTCAGTACTTC
TRBV7-6	NA	NA	TRBJ1-1	CASSLGPPGSNTEAFF	TGTGCCAGCAGCTTAGGACCTCCGGGCTCGAACACTGAAGCTTTCTTT
TRBV5-8	few	NA	TRBJ1-2	CASSWGGGSHGYTF	TGTGCCAGCAGCTGGGGAGGGGGTAGCCATGGCTACACCTTC
TRBV10-1	few	TRBD1	TRBJ1-1	CASRNRGTEAFF	TGCGCCAGCAGGAACAGGGGTACTGAAGCTTTCTTT
TRBV5-4	NA	TRBD2	TRBJ2-7	CASSLGRSGEDSYEQYF	TGTGCCAGCAGCTTAGGCCGTAGCGGGGAAGATTCCTACGAGCAGTACTTC
TRBV7-2	NA	TRBD1	TRBJ2-3	CASSSQGISTDTQYF	TGTGCCAGCAGCTCACAGGGGATTAGCACAGATACGCAGTATTTT
TRBV7-9	once	TRBD2	TRBJ2-1	CASQTSGGSSYNEQFF	TGTGCCAGCCAAACTAGCGGGGGGAGCTCCTACAATGAGCAGTTCTTC
TRBV6-1	NA	TRBD2	TRBJ2-7	CASSVLAGVYYEQYF	TGTGCCAGCAGTGTACTAGCGGGGGTCTACTACGAGCAGTACTTC
TRBV19	NA	NA	TRBJ1-5	CASSFGQANQPQHF	TGTGCCAGTAGCTTCGGGCAGGCAAATCAGCCCCAGCATTTT
TRBV18	NA	NA	TRBJ2-7	CASSREQGSQVGQYF	TGTGCCAGCTCACGGGAGCAGGGCTCCCAAGTCGGGCAGTACTTC
TRBV7-2	NA	TRBD2	TRBJ2-5	CASSRGGAGEETQYF	TGTGCCAGCAGCCGCGGGGGGGCAGGGGAAGAGACCCAGTACTTC
TRBV15	NA	NA	TRBJ1-1	CATSRGTAMNTEAFF	TGTGCCACCAGCAGAGGGACAGCGATGAACACTGAAGCTTTCTTT
TRBV30	NA	NA	TRBJ2-3	CAWSVGRDTQYF	TGTGCCTGGAGTGTGGGAAGGGATACGCAGTATTTT
TRBV2	NA	NA	TRBJ2-5	CASTWQETQYF	TGTGCCAGCACATGGCAAGAGACCCAGTACTTC
TRBV15	NA	NA	TRBJ1-1	CATSRPWTASNTEAFF	TGTGCCACCAGCAGACCATGGACAGCATCGAACACTGAAGCTTTCTTT
TRBV11-2	medium-sized	TRBD1	TRBJ1-2	CASSWGVMRRGRQGGYTF	TGTGCCAGCAGCTGGGGCGTTATGCGCAGGGGGCGCCAGGGTGGCTACACCTTC
TRBV7-9	NA	NA	TRBJ1-1	CASSLGSQVNTEAFF	TGTGCCAGCAGCTTAGGCAGTCAGGTGAACACTGAAGCTTTCTTT
TRBV19	few	NA	TRBJ1-5	CASRVSEGQPQHF	TGTGCCAGTAGAGTATCGGAAGGGCAGCCCCAGCATTTT
TRBV9	NA	NA	TRBJ2-5	CASSPLPGQETQYF	TGTGCCAGCAGCCCTCTTCCTGGACAAGAGACCCAGTACTTC